These 30 T cell receptor beta chains originate from one sample sequenced in a study of vaccination effects on CD4 cells after COVID-19. The data were produced by immunoSEQ multiplex PCR, yet TCRdb's version contains in-frame clones alone and is incomplete. The repertoire holds tens of thousands of clones, with roughly four fifths as singletons. Having been cultured for about 10 days, the cells underwent CD4+ T cell isolation. Vaccine administered to participants consisted of two doses of either BNT162b2 or mRNA-1273. These receptors are not linked to any known antigen. The specimen was CD4+ T cells from PBMCs cultured without peptide, collected after COVID-19 vaccination. These receptors originate from a human donor who received a COVID-19 vaccine.

This chain joins TRBV28 and TRBJ1-3; the D gene is possibly TRBD1 (6 bases). CDR3 length equals 14 residues. Per germline, CDR1 MDHEN and CDR2 SYDVKM. Between the trimmed V and J ends, which lost 6 bases and 4 bases, there was a span of 13 bases. The CDR3 region has the DNA TGTGCCAGCAGCCTTACAGGGAACGGAAACACCATATATTTT. As protein: CASSLTGNGNTIYF. The variable domain in full, completed from reference TRBV28 and TRBJ1-3, reads DVKVTQSSRYLVKRTGEKVFLECVQDMDHENMFWYRQDPGLGLRLIYFSYDVKMKEKGDIPEGYSVSREKKERFSLILESASTNQTSMYLCASSLTGNGNTIYFGEGSWLTVV.

The chain employs TRBV27 and TRBJ1-6; tentative D call: TRBD1 (5 bases). This CDR3 has 14 residues. The V and J ends lost 3 bases and 10 bases respectively, with 13 bases between them. The germline gives CDR1 MNHEY, CDR2 SMNVEV (reference sequence). The CDR3 loop is CASSFGTVGSPLHF. The CDR3 DNA sequence: TGTGCCAGCAGTTTCGGGACGGTTGGGTCACCCCTCCACTTT.

This clone was seen more than once but under ten times. The genes are TRBV6-5 and TRBJ1-5; maybe TRBD1 (6 bases). V was shortened by 7 bases and J by 3 bases, with 10 bases between the two germline ends. This CDR3 has 13 amino acids. Germline CDR1 reads MNHEY; CDR2 reads SVGAGI. In DNA, the CDR3 is TGTGCCAGCAAGGGGGGGACCAATCAGCCCCAGCATTTT. Protein sequence: CASKGGTNQPQHF.

This chain connects TRBV30 to TRBJ2-3; D ambiguous. V dropped 2 bases and J dropped 5 bases, with 8 bases sitting between them. CDR3 size: 12 residues. CDR1 GTSNPN and CDR2 SVGIG come from the germline V gene (reference sequence). The CDR3 here is CAWSTSRDTQYF. The CDR3 DNA reads as TGTGCCTGGAGTACGAGTCGAGATACGCAGTATTTT.

The rearrangement joins TRBV5-1 to TRBJ1-3; possibly TRBD1 for D (6 bases). The CDR3 totals 17 residues. With 0 bases removed from V and 0 bases from J, the gap between germline ends came to 13 bases. Germline V gene data show CDR1 as SGHRS and CDR2 as YFSETQ. The CDR3 here is CASSLAVGGSSGNTIYF. In DNA, the CDR3 is TGCGCCAGCAGCTTGGCTGTAGGGGGGAGCTCTGGAAACACCATATATTTT.

V is TRBV12-3 or TRBV12-4 and J is TRBJ1-2; 7 bases agree with TRBD1. CDR3 length equals 13 residues. Trimming removed 6 bases from V and 5 bases from J; junction bases left unmatched: 6. The CDR3 nucleotides are TGTGCCAGCAGCAGACAGGGTGGGTATGGCTACACCTTC. It encodes CASSRQGGYGYTF.

The chain combines TRBV18 with TRBJ2-6, with a weak D call TRBD2 (6 bases). Germline CDR1 reads KGHSH; CDR2 reads LQKENI. V was clipped by 3 bases and J by 4 bases, with 13 bases between them. The CDR3 has 16 amino acids. The CDR3 region is CASSPGGGGGANVLTF. The CDR3 nucleotides are TGTGCCAGCTCACCTGGAGGCGGAGGGGGGGCCAACGTCCTGACTTTC.

The chain carries TRBV5-6 and TRBJ1-2, with D possibly TRBD1 on 6 matching bases. The V and J ends lost 3 bases and 2 bases respectively, with 11 bases between them. CDR1 is SGHDT, CDR2 YYEEEE, per germline. This CDR3 is built from 14 residues. CDR3 region: CASSSRDTNYGYTF. In DNA, the CDR3 is TGTGCCAGCAGCTCCCGGGACACGAACTATGGCTACACCTTC.

The rearrangement links TRBV28 to TRBJ1-1; no definite D call. The CDR3 consists of 14 residues. Trimming stripped 5 bases from V and 1 base from J, with 11 bases between. The germline V gene encodes CDR1 MDHEN and CDR2 SYDVKM. The CDR3 DNA reads TGTGCCAGCAGTCCGCTATGGGAGAACACTGAAGCTTTCTTT. Translation gives CASSPLWENTEAFF.

In this sample, this clone turned up a few times. This sequence joins TRBV3-1 (or the pseudogene TRBV3-2) and TRBJ1-2; D not resolved. The V gene lost 0 bases and the J gene lost 7 bases, with 12 bases spanning the gap. Per germline, CDR1 LGHDT and CDR2 YNNKEL (reference sequence). This CDR3 has 14 amino acids. CDR3 in amino acids: CASSQEGNLRGYTF. The DNA of the CDR3 is TGTGCCAGCAGCCAAGAAGGCAATCTCCGTGGCTACACCTTC.

V is TRBV5-4 and J is TRBJ2-5; D is perhaps TRBD2 (6 bases). V shed 4 bases and J shed 2 bases, with 9 bases lying between them. The germline CDR1 and CDR2 sequences are SGHNT and YYREEE (reference sequence). The CDR3 is 13 amino acids. The CDR3 reads CASSGLTQETQYF. Written as DNA, the CDR3 is TGTGCCAGCAGCGGACTAACTCAAGAGACCCAGTACTTC.

V is TRBV23-1 and J is TRBJ1-5, with D maybe TRBD1 (6 bases). TRBV23-1 is annotated as an ORF whose role is uncertain. This CDR3 is 17 amino acids long. V was clipped by 10 bases and J by 0 bases, with 22 bases between them. CDR3 loop: CANPSQEGVYSNQPQHF. The DNA for the CDR3 is TGCGCCAACCCTTCTCAAGAGGGGGTATATAGCAATCAGCCCCAGCATTTT.

V and J are TRBV10-1 and TRBJ2-2, with D unresolved. There are 13 residues in the CDR3. The germline V and J ends were trimmed by 8 bases and 0 bases, with 7 bases remaining between them. From germline, CDR1 is WNHNN and CDR2 SYGVQD (reference sequence). This CDR3 reads CASGPTNTGELFF. The CDR3 DNA reads TGCGCCAGCGGGCCAACGAACACCGGGGAGCTGTTTTTT.

The V call is TRBV7-6, the J call TRBJ2-6; D possibly matches TRBD1 or TRBD2 (5 bases each). Germline V gene data show CDR1 as SGHVS and CDR2 as FNYEAQ. There are 19 residues in the CDR3. Trimming cost V 5 bases and J 1 base, with 21 bases left between them. The CDR3 loop reads CASSPSGTRVRSGANVLTF. The CDR3 DNA sequence: TGTGCCAGCAGCCCCTCCGGGACCCGAGTACGGTCTGGGGCCAACGTCCTGACTTTC.

The rearrangement links TRBV27 to TRBJ2-3, with D tentatively TRBD2 (7 bases). CDR1 is MNHEY and CDR2 is SMNVEV in the germline V gene (reference sequence). Trimming cost V 8 bases and J 4 bases, with 16 bases left between them. The CDR3 runs to 14 residues. CDR3 bases: TGTGCCAGCCACAGGGCCACTAGCGCAGATACGCAGTATTTT. Its translation is CASHRATSADTQYF.

This chain links TRBV5-1 with TRBJ1-1; D not resolved. In germline, CDR1 is SGHRS, CDR2 YFSETQ. Trimming left V 0 bases short and J 8 bases short, with 8 bases between. This CDR3 contains 12 residues. For the CDR3, the DNA is TGCGCCAGCAGCTTGGCGGGCCTCGAAGCTTTCTTT. It translates to CASSLAGLEAFF.

This rearrangement joins TRBV27 to TRBJ2-1, with 7 bases aligning to TRBD1. The CDR3 is 14 residues long. V dropped 5 bases and J dropped 4; count of bases not matched to a gene: 5. CDR1 and CDR2 from the germline V gene are MNHEY and SMNVEV (reference sequence). This chain's CDR3 is CASSQDRFYNEQFF. The CDR3 bases are TGTGCCAGCAGTCAGGACAGGTTTTACAATGAGCAGTTCTTC.

The V call is TRBV7-3, the J call TRBJ2-1; D gene unclear. The CDR3 runs 13 residues. Looked up from germline, CDR1 is SGHTA and CDR2 is FQGTGA. V was cut by 4 bases and J by 3 bases, with 7 bases left in between. The CDR3 here is CASSSTFYNEQFF. CDR3 DNA sequence: TGTGCCAGCAGCTCGACTTTCTACAATGAGCAGTTCTTC. Full variable domain (outside the CDR3, taken from reference TRBV7-3 and TRBJ2-1): GAGVSQTPSNKVTEKGKYVELRCDPISGHTALYWYRQSLGQGPEFLIYFQGTGAADDSGLPNDRFFAVRPEGSVSTLKIQRTERGDSAVYLCASSSTFYNEQFFGPGTRLTVL.

The chain combines TRBV30 with TRBJ1-5; D gene ambiguous. The germline V and J ends were trimmed by 0 bases and 4 bases, with 7 bases remaining between them. The CDR3 is 13 residues long. From germline, CDR1 is GTSNPN and CDR2 SVGIG (reference sequence). Written as DNA, the CDR3 is TGTGCCTGGAGTGTGAGTCAAAATCAGCCCCAGCATTTT. Translated, it gives CAWSVSQNQPQHF. Combining the CDR3 with reference TRBV30 and TRBJ1-5 gives the whole variable domain SQTIHQWPATLVQPVGSPLSLECTVEGTSNPNLYWYRQAAGRGLQLLFYSVGIGQISSEVPQNLSASRPQDRQFILSSKKLLLSDSGFYLCAWSVSQNQPQHFGDGTRLSIL.

This chain connects TRBV6-5 to TRBJ2-3; no definite D call. This CDR3 is 13 amino acids long. Trimming shortened V by 6 bases and J by 5 bases, and 12 bases separated the two germline ends. Germline V CDR1 and CDR2: MNHEY, SVGAGI. The CDR3 sequence is CASRALNLDTQYF. In DNA, the CDR3 is TGTGCCAGCAGGGCCCTTAACTTAGATACGCAGTATTTT.

J is TRBJ2-3 and V is TRBV5-1; D not certain. Deletions cut 0 bases from V and 0 bases from J, with 8 bases between. Germline CDR1 reads SGHRS; CDR2 reads YFSETQ. The CDR3 is 15 residues long. CDR3 bases: TGCGCCAGCAGCTTGGACTACCATAGCACAGATACGCAGTATTTT. This codes for CASSLDYHSTDTQYF. The variable domain in full, completed from reference TRBV5-1 and TRBJ2-3, reads KAGVTQTPRYLIKTRGQQVTLSCSPISGHRSVSWYQQTPGQGLQFLFEYFSETQRNKGNFPGRFSGRQFSNSRSEMNVSTLELGDSALYLCASSLDYHSTDTQYFGPGTRLTVL.

The chain is built from TRBV30 and TRBJ1-1, with D unclear. This CDR3 is 13 amino acids long. Between the trimmed V and J ends, which lost 4 bases and 6 bases, there was a span of 15 bases. Germline V gene sequence: CDR1 GTSNPN, CDR2 SVGIG (reference sequence). The CDR3: CAWTAWMTAEAFF. The CDR3 bases are TGTGCCTGGACGGCGTGGATGACGGCTGAAGCTTTCTTT.

V is TRBV7-9 and J is TRBJ1-2; TRBD1 is a possible D gene (6 bases). The CDR3 is 14 residues long. CDR1 and CDR2 (germline): SEHNR, FQNEAQ (reference sequence). The V end was cut by 5 bases, the J end by 3 bases, with 13 bases between. CDR3 amino acids: CASSRQDGYYGYTF. CDR3 sequence (DNA): TGTGCCAGCAGCCGACAGGATGGTTACTATGGCTACACCTTC.

Regarding this clone: An end of the junction does not agree with germline; a read error may underlie this. J is TRBJ1-6 and V is TRBV7-2; unclear D gene. CDR1 SGHTA and CDR2 FQGNSA come from the germline V gene. The length of the CDR3 is 14 residues. This chain's CDR3 is CASSQGGYYSPLHF. The CDR3 DNA follows: TGTGCCAGCAGCCAAGGTGGCTATTATTCACCCCTCCACTTT.

As DNA, the CDR3 is TGTGCCAGCAGCCCAATGACCTTATATTCACCCCTCCACTTT. It yields the protein CASSPMTLYSPLHF. V and J are TRBV7-9 and TRBJ1-6; D gene ambiguous. This CDR3 region has 14 residues. V lost 5 bases to trimming and J lost 8 bases, with 13 bases between them. Per germline, CDR1 SEHNR and CDR2 FQNEAQ (reference sequence). Using reference TRBV7-9 and TRBJ1-6 for the parts outside the CDR3, the full variable domain is DTGVSQNPRHKITKRGQNVTFRCDPISEHNRLYWYRQTLGQGPEFLTYFQNEAQLEKSRLLSDRFSAERPKGSFSTLEIQRTEQGDSAMYLCASSPMTLYSPLHFGNGTRLTVT.

The chain carries TRBV28 and TRBJ1-2; D might be TRBD1 (5 bases). V lost 4 bases to trimming and J lost 8 bases, with 8 bases between them. The germline gives CDR1 MDHEN, CDR2 SYDVKM. This CDR3 region has 11 residues. CDR3 protein: CASSSRQGYTF. The DNA of the CDR3 is TGTGCCAGCAGTTCCCGACAGGGCTACACCTTC.

The sample holds one count of this clone. The chain recombines TRBV6-5 with TRBJ2-5; 11 bases match TRBD1. The V gene end was trimmed by 5 bases and the J gene end by 7 bases; junction bases not matched to a gene: 6. Looked up from germline, CDR1 is MNHEY and CDR2 is SVGAGI. The CDR3 covers 14 residues. CDR3 loop: CASSQDRGRGTQYF. The DNA of the CDR3 is TGTGCCAGCAGTCAGGACAGGGGGCGCGGGACCCAGTACTTC.

The chain is built from TRBV6-5 and TRBJ2-2; no clear D gene. The length of the CDR3 is 13 residues. Per the germline V gene, CDR1 is MNHEY and CDR2 is SVGAGI. The V and J ends lost 7 bases and 0 bases respectively, with 6 bases between them. The DNA for the CDR3 is TGTGCCAGCACTCGCCCGAACACCGGGGAGCTGTTTTTT. Its translation: CASTRPNTGELFF.

The chain uses TRBV30 and TRBJ1-2; D unresolved. V was cut by 2 bases and J by 5 bases, with 12 bases left in between. Germline V gene lookup returns CDR1 GTSNPN and CDR2 SVGIG (reference sequence). CDR3 size: 13 residues. The CDR3 DNA is TGTGCCTGGAGTACGGGCCTACTATATGGCTACACCTTC. Its protein is CAWSTGLLYGYTF.

V is TRBV5-4 and J is TRBJ2-4; D is unresolved. There are 14 residues in the CDR3. Germline assignment: CDR1 SGHNT and CDR2 YYREEE (reference sequence). Trimming cost V 1 base and J 4 bases, with 9 bases left between them. In nucleotides, the CDR3 is TGTGCCAGCAGCTTGTGGCAGGCAAAAAACATTCAGTACTTC. Translated, it gives CASSLWQAKNIQYF.